This T cell receptor beta chain came from a study of shared clonotypes between healthy human individuals. Naive CD8 cells were CD45RO-negative, positively selected for CCR7, excluding terminally differentiated effector memory CD45RA+ cells. This CDR3 is 17 amino acids long. V was trimmed by 4 bases and J by 7 bases, leaving 26 bases between them. Germline V gene lookup returns CDR1 MNHEY and CDR2 SMNVEV (reference sequence). Original data processing: Quality scores were absent from the junction-only immunoSEQ sequences, so filtering differed. Method: immunoSEQ multiplex PCR; TCRdb's copy keeps in-frame clones and lacks some. V and J calls and clone size follow that table, whereas D and trimming were derived from the DNA. The profile shows roughly 2,000,000 clones, just under 95% of them singletons.

Input material: naive CD8+ T cells from PBMCs. The origin of this receptor is a man aged 18 to 30 in good health. Some clones in this sample may be carry-over from other donors' samples. J is TRBJ2-7 and V is TRBV27, with D perhaps TRBD2 (6 bases). The CDR3 DNA is TGTGCCAGCAGTTCCTTAGAAACTCGGACTACCCCGGGGGAGCAGTACTTC. It translates to CASSSLETRTTPGEQYF.